This TCR beta chain was observed in a study of beta chain features in type 1 diabetes. Reverse transcription of all isolated RNA meant that expressed TCRB transcripts were sequenced. Sequencing used immunoSEQ multiplex PCR; TCRdb keeps in-frame clones, though not all of them. The repertoire holds just over 600,000 clones, around a sixth seen once, with about 0.086% in the top ten. Regarding this clone: Its antigen is still unknown.

The CDR3 extends over 15 amino acids. In germline, CDR1 is MGHRA, CDR2 YSYEKL. With 3 bases clipped from V and 5 bases from J, the junction kept 6 bases outside the gene matches. Study-level findings and limits: All four CD4+ subsets of Type 1 diabetes patients contained TCRB CDR3s that were moderately but significantly shorter.

This TCR came from a man younger than 35 in good health. The chain is built from TRBV4-1 and TRBJ1-2, with 10 bases aligning to TRBD1. Sequencing was performed on naive CD4+ T cells from blood. The CDR3 DNA follows: TGCGCCAGCAGCCAGGGCGGGACAGGGGAATATGGCTACACCTTC. It yields the protein CASSQGGTGEYGYTF.